This T cell receptor (beta chain) is from a study of T-cell memory formation after mild COVID-19 (dated by TCRdb to the early 2020s). Study-wide context: TCR sequence clusters from the two donors were largely donor specific. T-cell clones expanding and contracting after mild COVID-19 in two donors were tracked by longitudinal TCRalpha and TCRbeta repertoire sequencing. Two young, previously healthy adult volunteers, one female and one male, were included in the cohort.

TCRdb lists the instrument as Illumina NovaSeq 6000. Using 5'RACE with constant-segment primers, TCRalpha and TCRbeta cDNA libraries were constructed, with sample barcodes and unique molecular identifiers added in the process. RNA was extracted from every sample with Trizol reagent. The libraries were amplified in two PCR steps, and the second step added a second sample barcode and Illumina TruSeq adapters. Libraries were sequenced on an Illumina NovaSeq with 2 x 150 bp paired-end reads. On the authors' methods: The reads were demultiplexed and collapsed into UMI-guided consensus sequences using migec v1.2.7. With mixcr v2.1.11, UMI consensuses were aligned to TRA and TRB V and J templates and assembled into clonotypes. Clonotypes were classified as expanded or contracted when called significant by both edgeR and NoisET, with noise models trained on biological replicates. edgeR calls used a false discovery rate-adjusted p below 0.01 and a log2 fold-change threshold of 1. As an exploratory analysis of dynamics, max-normalized trajectories of the 1000 most abundant clonotypes were examined with PCA combined with hierarchical clustering. Separately sequenced CD4+ and CD8+ repertoires were used to assign the CD4 or CD8 phenotype of responding clones. The public sequencing data were trimmed at Q25 with fastp and processed into clonotypes with MiXCR by TCRdb, which kept only in-frame beta chains. Rows are combined by CDR3 protein, so each entry shows the most common genes and DNA. The V and J calls, along with clone size, are taken from TCRdb and not from the paper's own processing. The sample contains roughly 510,000 distinct CDR3 sequences, 17% of them found a single time. Of the sample, roughly 7.7% is held by the ten largest clones.

Ficoll-Paque density gradient centrifugation was used to isolate PBMCs. General findings and caveats noted by the study authors: Whether the second-wave clones peaking on day 37 were SARS-CoV-2 specific was not confirmed. From day 15 to 85, contracting clones showed balanced CD4/CD8 phenotypes, whereas a second wave of clones that expanded from day 15 to 37 leaned towards CD4+. The study included only a couple of mild cases, and larger cohorts that include severe cases with pre-infection samples were judged to be necessary. Some responding clones were detected in pre-infection memory, suggesting pre-existing cross-reactive memory T cells joined the SARS-CoV-2 response. Contracting CD4+ clones appeared mostly in the CM and EM memory subsets, whereas CD8+ clones were enriched in EMRA.

From the germline V gene (reference sequence), CDR1 is LNHDA and CDR2 is SQIVND. Relative to germline, V is missing 6 bases and J is missing 5 bases, with 12 bases of the junction outside any gene match. The CDR3 spans 16 residues, from the cysteine through the phenylalanine. Only the CDR3 DNA stays, 48 bases, in frame from base 1. This clonotype was counted a few times. Its binding antigen is unknown. No much larger clone is present one base from it, and per-base qualities are unavailable. The chain was built from TRBV19 and TRBJ2-1; TRBD2 matches 8 bases in the middle. The clonotype originates from an adult woman who had mild COVID-19 (a few samples of this study predate the infection). The sample titles of this study are shuffled in the database, so cell type and time point are left out; the donor was told from shared clones. The source material was PBMCs or a T cell subset sorted from them (not recorded which). Here the CDR3 is given as CASRPVAGSPNNEQFF. In nucleotides, the sequence is TGTGCCAGTAGACCAGTAGCGGGATCCCCTAACAATGAGCAGTTCTTC.